This TCR beta chain was retrieved from a study of cytomegalovirus exposure and HLA in healthy donors. General study findings and limits: Within an earlier analysis, most TCR beta V segments proved productive either about 90% or about 30% of the time.

Remarks on this clone: Its antigen is not identified.

CDR3 length equals 12 residues. The V gene lost 3 bases and the J gene lost 1 base, with 4 bases spanning the gap. Per the germline V gene, CDR1 is SGDLS and CDR2 is YYNGEE. In the PCR, 60 Vbeta and 13 Jbeta primers were used. The assay was immunoSEQ multiplex PCR, and TCRdb's table has in-frame clones only and misses some. The sample lists about 94,000 clones; over 50% were seen once. The sequenced sample consisted of PBMCs. This TCR was recovered from a man aged 30 to 45 in good health and CMV-seronegative. The rearrangement joins TRBV9 to TRBJ2-5, with D unresolved. The CDR3 coding sequence is TGTGCCAGCAGCGCGTCCCAAGAGACCCAGTACTTC. Translating gives CASSASQETQYF.